Presented here are 6 T cell receptor beta chains from one specimen sequenced in a study of long-term antiretroviral therapy in people with HIV. Survey-level resolution applied to immunoSEQ assay v3.0. Generated by immunoSEQ multiplex PCR, the TCRdb table keeps only in-frame clones and is missing some. The sample contains 35,000 to 45,000 clones, 65% to 90% of which appear only once. This sample comprised unsorted PBMCs, obtained 0.3 years after starting antiretroviral therapy. These receptor sequences come from a man aged 18 to 30 with HIV.

As to this clone: The junction differs from germline at one of its ends, possibly a read error. The genes are TRBV7-7 and TRBJ2-2; 7 bases are shared with TRBD2. The germline CDR1 and CDR2 sequences are SSHAT and FNYEAQ (reference sequence). CDR3 length: 16 amino acids. CDR3 in DNA: TGTGCTAGCAGCTTGGGGGACTACCAGTCGACCGGGGAGCTGTTTTTT. Protein: CASSLGDYQSTGELFF.

This chain joins TRBV13 and TRBJ1-1; D possibly corresponds to TRBD1 (5 bases). V was trimmed by 9 bases and J by 1 base, leaving 12 bases between them. Germline CDR1 and CDR2: PRHDT and FYEKMQ (reference sequence). The CDR3 is made up of 13 amino acids. The CDR3 reads CASGLTANTEAFF. The CDR3, as DNA: TGTGCCAGTGGACTGACAGCGAACACTGAAGCTTTCTTT. The variable domain in full, with the rest retrieved from reference TRBV13 and TRBJ1-1, is AAGVIQSPRHLIKEKRETATLKCYPIPRHDTVYWYQQGPGQDPQFLISFYEKMQSDKGSIPDRFSAQQFSDYHSELNMSSLELGDSALYFCASGLTANTEAFFGQGTRLTVV.

This chain joins TRBV7-2 and TRBJ2-7; the D gene is possibly TRBD2 (5 bases). The CDR3 is 12 residues long. CDR1 and CDR2 from the germline V gene are SGHTA and FQGNSA. V was cut by 3 bases and J by 6 bases, with 9 bases left in between. The CDR3 is CASSFAGSEQYF. For the CDR3, the DNA is TGTGCCAGCAGCTTCGCGGGTAGCGAGCAGTACTTC. Supplemented by reference TRBV7-2 and TRBJ2-7, the full variable domain reads GAGVSQSPSNKVTEKGKDVELRCDPISGHTALYWYRQSLGQGLEFLIYFQGNSAPDKSGLPSDRFSAERTGGSVSTLTIQRTQQEDSAVYLCASSFAGSEQYFGPGTRLTVT.

This rearrangement joins TRBV10-3 to TRBJ2-3; 7 bases map to TRBD2. CDR1 is ENHRY and CDR2 is SYGVKD in the germline V gene. The CDR3 has 13 amino acids. Trimming at V came to 11 bases and at J to 0 bases, leaving 5 bases not matched to a gene. The DNA for the CDR3 is TGTGCCGGAGGGCGGGGGAGCACAGATACGCAGTATTTT. It encodes CAGGRGSTDTQYF.

The V gene is TRBV30, the J gene TRBJ1-2; no firm D call. The germline CDR1 and CDR2 sequences are GTSNPN and SVGIG (reference sequence). The CDR3 extends over 13 amino acids. V shed 0 bases and J shed 8 bases, with 13 bases lying between them. In DNA form, the CDR3 reads TGTGCCTGGAGTGTAGTGACCGGTAACGGCTACACCTTC. Its translation is CAWSVVTGNGYTF.

The rearrangement links TRBV5-1 to TRBJ1-1, with TRBD1 matching over 11 bases. CDR3 length: 16 amino acids. CDR1 is SGHRS and CDR2 is YFSETQ in the germline V gene. Trimming at V came to 4 bases and at J to 2 bases, leaving 7 bases not matched to a gene. The DNA of the CDR3 is TGCGCCAGCAGCCCAGGACAGGGGGCTTTAAACACTGAAGCTTTCTTT. This encodes CASSPGQGALNTEAFF. The full variable domain, rest sourced from reference TRBV5-1 and TRBJ1-1, is KAGVTQTPRYLIKTRGQQVTLSCSPISGHRSVSWYQQTPGQGLQFLFEYFSETQRNKGNFPGRFSGRQFSNSRSEMNVSTLELGDSALYLCASSPGQGALNTEAFFGQGTRLTVV.